The clone carrying this T cell receptor (beta chain) was seen ten or more times. What it binds is not known. The sample originates from a study of Graves' ophthalmopathy and Graves' hyperthyroidism. Across the study: Peripheral blood collection took place at initial diagnosis, before any treatment. Notes on the study in general: The model's prediction of ophthalmopathy progression had around 70% sensitivity and 72% to 85% specificity.

Researchers took RNA transcripts and amplified TCR beta CDR3 regions from them. HTBI primers served in a first-round RT-PCR, which a second-round multiplex PCR followed. TCRdb used MiXCR to reprocess the multiplex PCR reads, holding one entry per CDR3 protein. The top ten clones hold roughly 2.4% of a sample with a few hundred thousand distinct CDR3 sequences, about 15% of them seen once. Hyperthyroidism was considered stable when no ophthalmopathy appeared within 18 months of follow-up. Certain patients were not enrolled. These were patients with other autoimmune diseases, uncontrolled infections, pregnancy or lactation. This CDR3 is built from 17 residues. V dropped 2 bases and J dropped 2 bases, with 17 bases sitting between them. The germline gives CDR1 MDHEN, CDR2 SYDVKM.

Sequenced material: peripheral blood. This chain links TRBV28 with TRBJ2-3; possibly TRBD1 or TRBD2 for D (6 bases each). The sequence derives from an adult woman with stable Graves' hyperthyroidism. The CDR3 here is CASSLEAVGGATDTQYF. The CDR3 DNA follows: TGTGCCAGCAGTTTAGAGGCGGTGGGGGGCGCCACAGATACGCAGTATTTT. Supplemented by reference TRBV28 and TRBJ2-3, the full variable domain reads DVKVTQSSRYLVKRTGEKVFLECVQDMDHENMFWYRQDPGLGLRLIYFSYDVKMKEKGDIPEGYSVSREKKERFSLILESASTNQTSMYLCASSLEAVGGATDTQYFGPGTRLTVL.